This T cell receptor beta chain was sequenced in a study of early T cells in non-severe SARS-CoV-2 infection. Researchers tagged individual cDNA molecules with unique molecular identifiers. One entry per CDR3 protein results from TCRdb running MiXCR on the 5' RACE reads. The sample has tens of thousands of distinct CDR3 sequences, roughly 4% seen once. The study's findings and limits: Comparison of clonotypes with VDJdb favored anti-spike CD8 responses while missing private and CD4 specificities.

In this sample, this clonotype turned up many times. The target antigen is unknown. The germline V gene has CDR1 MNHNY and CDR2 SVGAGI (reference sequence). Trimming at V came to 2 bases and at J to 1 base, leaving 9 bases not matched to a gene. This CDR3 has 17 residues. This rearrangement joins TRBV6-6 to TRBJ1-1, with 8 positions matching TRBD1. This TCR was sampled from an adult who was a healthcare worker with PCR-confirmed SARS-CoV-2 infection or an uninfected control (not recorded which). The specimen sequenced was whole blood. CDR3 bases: TGTGCCAGCAGTTACGGGTACAGGGGGAGAAGGAACACTGAAGCTTTCTTT. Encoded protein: CASSYGYRGRRNTEAFF.